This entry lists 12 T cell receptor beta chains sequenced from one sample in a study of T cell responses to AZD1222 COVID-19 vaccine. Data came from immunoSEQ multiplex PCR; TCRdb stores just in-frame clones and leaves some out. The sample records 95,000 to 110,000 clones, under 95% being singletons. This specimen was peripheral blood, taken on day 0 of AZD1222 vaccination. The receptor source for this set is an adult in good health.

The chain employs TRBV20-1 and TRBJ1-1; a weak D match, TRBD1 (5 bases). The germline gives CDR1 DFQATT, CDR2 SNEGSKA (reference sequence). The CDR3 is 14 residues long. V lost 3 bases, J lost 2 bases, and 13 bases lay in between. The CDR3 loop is CSASVGATNTEAFF. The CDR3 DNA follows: TGCAGTGCTAGTGTTGGGGCAACCAACACTGAAGCTTTCTTT.

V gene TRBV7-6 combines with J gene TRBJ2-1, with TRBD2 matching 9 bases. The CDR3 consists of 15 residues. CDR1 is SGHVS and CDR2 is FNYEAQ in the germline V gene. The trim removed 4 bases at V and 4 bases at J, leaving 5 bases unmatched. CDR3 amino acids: CASSSPSGEYNEQFF. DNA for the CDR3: TGTGCCAGCAGCTCCCCTAGCGGGGAATACAATGAGCAGTTCTTC.

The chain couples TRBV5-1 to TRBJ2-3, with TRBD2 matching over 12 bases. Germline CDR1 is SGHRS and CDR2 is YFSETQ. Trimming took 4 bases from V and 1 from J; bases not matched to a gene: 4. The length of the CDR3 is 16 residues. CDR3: CASSLRLAGGTDTQYF. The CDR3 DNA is TGCGCCAGCAGCCTTAGACTAGCGGGGGGCACAGATACGCAGTATTTT.

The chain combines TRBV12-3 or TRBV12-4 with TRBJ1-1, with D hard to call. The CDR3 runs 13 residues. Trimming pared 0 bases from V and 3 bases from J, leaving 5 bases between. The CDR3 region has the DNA TGTGCCAGCAGTTTAGCTGGGGACACTGAAGCTTTCTTT. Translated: CASSLAGDTEAFF.

CDR3 in DNA: TGTGCCACCAGCACCCCCACCGGGGAGCTGTTTTTT. Amino acids: CATSTPTGELFF. This sequence joins TRBV15 and TRBJ2-2; D not resolved. Germline V gives CDR1 LNHNV, CDR2 YYDKDF (reference sequence). CDR3 length: 12 residues. Trimming pared 4 bases from V and 4 bases from J, leaving 4 bases between.

In DNA, the CDR3 is TGTGCCAGCAGCTTAGGAAGGGCGCACACCTTC. Amino acid sequence: CASSLGRAHTF. The chain combines TRBV7-2 with TRBJ1-2; D is unresolved. Trimming stripped 1 base from V and 12 bases from J, with 9 bases between. The CDR3 covers 11 residues. The germline V gene has CDR1 SGHTA and CDR2 FQGNSA.

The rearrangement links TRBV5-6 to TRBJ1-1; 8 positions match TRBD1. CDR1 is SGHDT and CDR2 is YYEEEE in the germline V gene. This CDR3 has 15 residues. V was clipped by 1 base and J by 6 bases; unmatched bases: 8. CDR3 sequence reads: CASSLRDRLNSEAFF. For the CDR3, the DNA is TGTGCCAGCAGCTTGCGGGACAGGTTAAACTCTGAAGCTTTCTTT.

The DNA of the CDR3 is TGTGCCAGCAGCTCACACGGACAGGGGACCGGCAACTATGGCTACACCTTC. Its translation: CASSSHGQGTGNYGYTF. The chain joins TRBV5-4 to TRBJ1-2, with 9 bases that match TRBD1. The CDR3 has 17 residues. Germline assignment: CDR1 SGHNT and CDR2 YYREEE (reference sequence). J was trimmed by 2 bases and V by 3 bases; bases with no gene match: 11. The variable domain in full, with the rest retrieved from reference TRBV5-4 and TRBJ1-2, is ETGVTQSPTHLIKTRGQQVTLRCSSQSGHNTVSWYQQALGQGPQFIFQYYREEENGRGNFPPRFSGLQFPNYSSELNVNALELDDSALYLCASSSHGQGTGNYGYTFGSGTRLTVV.

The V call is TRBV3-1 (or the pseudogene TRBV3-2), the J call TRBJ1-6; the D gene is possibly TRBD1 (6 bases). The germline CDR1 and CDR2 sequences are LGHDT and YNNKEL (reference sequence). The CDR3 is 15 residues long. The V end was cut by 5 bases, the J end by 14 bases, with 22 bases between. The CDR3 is CASSNRESQGITLHF. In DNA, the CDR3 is TGTGCCAGCAGCAACCGGGAATCGCAGGGGATCACCCTCCACTTT.

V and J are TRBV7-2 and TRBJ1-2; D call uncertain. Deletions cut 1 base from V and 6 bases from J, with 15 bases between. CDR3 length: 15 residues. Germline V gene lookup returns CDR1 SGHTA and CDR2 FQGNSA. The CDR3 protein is CASSLDLTVRHGYTF. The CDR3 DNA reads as TGTGCCAGCAGCTTAGATCTTACAGTAAGGCATGGCTACACCTTC.

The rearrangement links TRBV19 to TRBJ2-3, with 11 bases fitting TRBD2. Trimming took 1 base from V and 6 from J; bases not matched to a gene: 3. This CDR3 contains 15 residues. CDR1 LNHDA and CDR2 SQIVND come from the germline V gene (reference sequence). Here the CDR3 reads CASSIGGLAADTQYF. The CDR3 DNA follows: TGTGCCAGTAGTATAGGGGGACTAGCGGCCGATACGCAGTATTTT.

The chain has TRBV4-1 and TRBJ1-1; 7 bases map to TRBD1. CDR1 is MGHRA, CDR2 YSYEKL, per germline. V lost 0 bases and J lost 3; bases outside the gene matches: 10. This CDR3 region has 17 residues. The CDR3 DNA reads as TGCGCCAGCAGCCAAGAAGCTCAGGGGGTCTTATACACTGAAGCTTTCTTT. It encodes CASSQEAQGVLYTEAFF.